This T cell receptor (beta chain) emerged from a study of response to subunit inactivated influenza vaccine. The table lists this clonotype with a few counts. What it binds is unknown. TCRdb used MiXCR to reprocess the RT-PCR reads, holding one entry per CDR3 protein. The sample comprises 150,000 or so distinct CDR3 sequences, roughly 10% of which are singletons, and 35% to 40% rests with the top ten. Trimming removed 0 bases from V and 5 bases from J, with 15 bases in between. This CDR3 is built from 15 residues. Germline CDR1 SGDLS, CDR2 YYNGEE. Study-wide points: With each seasonal influenza vaccination, the authors suggested, few new T cells are recruited.

The clonotype was recovered from a man between 50 and 75 years old who received an inactivated influenza vaccine. The input for sequencing was CD8+ T cells sorted from PBMCs, taken roughly 24 months after vaccination. V gene TRBV9 combines with J gene TRBJ2-7; weak D call: TRBD2 (5 bases). The CDR3 nucleotides read TGTGCCAGCAGCGTAGAGATCGCCCCGAGGGACGAGCAGTACTTC. This gives the protein CASSVEIAPRDEQYF.